This T cell receptor beta chain was documented in a study of post-analysis software for immune sequencing data (dated by TCRdb to between 2014 and 2017). About the investigation overall: The recorded disease courses included relapsing-remitting, secondary progressive and progressive-relapsing multiple sclerosis, and some patients had no subtype annotation. A subset of samples was prepared in parallel using single-end sample barcoding, then pooled and co-amplified after Illumina adapter ligation. The multiple sclerosis patient repertoires were compared with more than 9 previously published healthy control repertoires from donors aged 6 to 25 years. The paper's findings and limits, for the study overall: Multiple sclerosis patients had significantly lower normalized Chao1 diversity than controls, a result that suggests substantial peripheral T-cell clonal expansion. Direct clustering with F measure showed strong co-clustering of samples prepared in the same batch, prompting a batch-effect correction. Patients showed significantly higher frequencies than controls for a handful of TRBV segments, among them TRBV5-6, TRBV5-1 and TRBV20-1. The control group was slightly older than the multiple sclerosis patient group.

The germline V gene encodes CDR1 SQVTM and CDR2 ANQGSEA. From the cysteine through the phenylalanine, the CDR3 covers 12 amino acids. Kept here is only the CDR3 DNA, which spans 36 bases and is read in frame from base 1. Relative to germline, V is missing 5 bases and J is missing 4 bases, with 3 bases of the junction outside any gene match. Library construction relied on PCR. Data came from an Illumina HiSeq 2500. Unique molecular identifiers were incorporated into TCR beta cDNA libraries to reduce PCR and sequencing biases. Approximately 500,000 cDNA molecules were obtained per 1 to 10 million input T cells, so each molecule approximated one T cell. The patient libraries were prepared and sequenced with the same protocol used for the earlier healthy control dataset. Samples belonging to the same batch were prepared together, multiplexed and sequenced on a shared HiSeq lane. In the paper's pipeline: Raw barcoded reads were processed with MIGEC, and single-read molecular identifier groups were discarded before consensus assembly and CDR3 extraction. VDJtools was used for post-analysis of the clonotype tables, with diversity normalized by down-sampling every dataset to the smallest sample size. Repertoire overlap clustering matched CDR3 amino acid but not nucleotide sequences to correct batch-related cross-sample contamination. TCRdb's own reprocessing of the public reads used fastp at Q25 and MiXCR and kept productive beta chains. Every CDR3 protein is listed once, alongside the most common genes and DNA of its rows. TCRdb, not the original authors, processed these V and J calls. In all, the sample holds about 820,000 distinct CDR3 sequences, and about 50% of those were seen once. In total, the top ten clones hold approximately 4.5% of the sample.

To demonstrate the VDJtools post-analysis software, the study profiled TCR beta repertoires from the peripheral blood of approximately twelve young patients with multiple sclerosis. Multiple sclerosis patients were children and adolescents aged roughly 6 to 17 years. A note on this clonotype: It lacks a known antigen. No per-base quality is available; no much larger clone lies one base away.

The receptor's source is a girl between 5 and 17 years old with multiple sclerosis. The source material was blood. This sequence uses TRBV29-1 and TRBJ2-3, and TRBD1 matches 7 of the central bases. CDR3 loop: CSVRQGADTQYF. The DNA sequence reads TGCAGCGTTAGACAGGGTGCAGATACGCAGTATTTT.